This T cell receptor beta chain derives from a study of T cell responses to AZD1222 COVID-19 vaccine. Study-wide results and caveats: It was only a handful of AZD1222 recipients who were seropositive at baseline.

This CDR3 spans 16 amino acids. CDR1 and CDR2 (germline): LNHDA, SQIVND (reference sequence). V lost 6 bases, J lost 3 bases, and 18 bases lay in between. Assay used: immunoSEQ multiplex PCR; TCRdb lists only in-frame clones, some missing. Of approximately 90,000 clones detected, roughly 90% appear once; the ten largest clones hold almost 8.5%. Details on this clone: What it binds is not known.

This receptor was taken from an adult in good health. V is TRBV19 and J is TRBJ1-5; D is ambiguous. Sequencing used peripheral blood, obtained on day 0 of AZD1222 vaccination. The CDR3 region has the DNA TGTGCCAGTAGCAGTCTCCCGAGACGGGACAATCAGCCCCAGCATTTT. It translates to CASSSLPRRDNQPQHF.